A selection of T cell receptor beta chains follows, all from one sample in a study of cytomegalovirus exposure and HLA in healthy donors. Only in-frame clones appear in the TCRdb table, and some are missing; sequencing was by immunoSEQ multiplex PCR. The table has 160,000 or so clones, about 77% seen once. Sequenced input: PBMCs. The source is a man aged 18 to 29 in good health and CMV-seropositive. Each CDR3 is given with its conserved first and last residue. Fields, in order: V gene, J gene, D gene, clone size, CDR3 protein, CDR3 DNA. D genes are given only for firm matches. Clone size is given for some rows only: seen once, a few or many times, or a class if the clone is expanded.

>TRBV7-9|TRBJ1-3|-|once
CASSLGTPGNTIYF
TGTGCCAGCAGCCTCGGGACACCTGGAAACACCATATATTTT
>TRBV6-1|TRBJ2-6|-|-
CASSEVWRIGTFSGANVLTF
TGTGCCAGCAGTGAAGTGTGGAGGATAGGAACATTCTCTGGGGCCAACGTCCTGACTTTC
>TRBV2|TRBJ2-5|TRBD2|once
CASSELAGGPETQYF
TGTGCCAGCAGTGAATTAGCGGGGGGCCCAGAGACCCAGTACTTC
>TRBV6-5|TRBJ1-1|-|-
CASSYLGTQNTEAFF
TGTGCCAGCAGTTACCTCGGGACTCAGAACACTGAAGCTTTCTTT
>TRBV13|TRBJ2-2|TRBD2|-
CASSPDVAGNTGELFF
TGTGCCAGCAGTCCCGATGTAGCGGGAAACACCGGGGAGCTGTTTTTT
>TRBV5-1|TRBJ1-5|TRBD1|-
CASSLGDSISQPQHF
TGCGCCAGCAGCTTGGGGGACAGCATCTCTCAGCCCCAGCATTTT
>TRBV11-2|TRBJ1-1|-|few
CASSLGLGVEAFF
TGTGCCAGCAGCTTAGGGCTAGGAGTCGAAGCTTTCTTT
>TRBV19|TRBJ1-2|TRBD1|few
CASSLRTGENYGYTF
TGTGCCAGTAGTCTTCGGACAGGGGAAAACTATGGCTACACCTTC
>TRBV6-4|TRBJ2-3|-|once
CASSPTSGGNTDTQYF
TGTGCCAGCAGTCCGACATCTGGCGGGAACACAGATACGCAGTATTTT
>TRBV13|TRBJ2-3|-|-
CASTSGLVGGRASTDTQYF
TGTGCCAGCACCTCCGGGCTAGTGGGGGGACGTGCTAGCACAGATACGCAGTATTTT
>TRBV4-1|TRBJ2-1|-|-
CASSQDQGGKWVEQFF
TGCGCCAGCAGCCAAGATCAGGGCGGCAAGTGGGTTGAGCAGTTCTTC
>TRBV18|TRBJ1-1|TRBD1|few
CASSPDRQGEAFF
TGTGCCAGCTCACCCGACAGACAGGGTGAAGCTTTCTTT
>TRBV7-9|TRBJ2-7|TRBD1|-
CASSPGTDYEQYF
TGTGCCAGCAGCCCCGGGACAGATTACGAGCAGTACTTC
>TRBV6-5|TRBJ1-2|-|-
CASSSIQGWDGYTF
TGTGCCAGCAGTTCCATTCAGGGTTGGGATGGCTACACCTTC
>TRBV2|TRBJ1-5|TRBD1|-
CASSGTVRNQPQHF
TGTGCCAGCAGCGGGACAGTAAGGAATCAGCCCCAGCATTTT
>TRBV5-1|TRBJ2-5|TRBD2|few
CASSGGLAGVLIETQYF
TGCGCCAGCAGCGGGGGACTAGCGGGAGTCTTAATAGAGACCCAGTACTTC
>TRBV19|TRBJ2-1|-|once
CASSIRAARNEQFF
TGTGCCAGTAGTATCCGAGCGGCGCGCAATGAGCAGTTCTTC